The 16 T cell receptor beta chains reported below all come from one sample, sequenced in a study of response to subunit inactivated influenza vaccine. Each CDR3 protein is one row after TCRdb ran MiXCR on the RT-PCR reads. The sample has hundreds of thousands of distinct CDR3 sequences, about 15% seen once. The sequencing used PBMCs from blood, collected around 14 days before vaccination. The receptors come from a man aged 45 to 65 who received an inactivated influenza vaccine.

This clonotype was counted a few times. The genes are TRBV28 and TRBJ2-6; 7 positions agree with TRBD1. The CDR3 consists of 16 residues. In germline, CDR1 is MDHEN, CDR2 SYDVKM. The J segment lost 5 bases and the V segment lost 2 bases, leaving 6 bases of the junction unmatched. Here the CDR3 reads CASSLPTGQRANVLTF. CDR3 coding DNA: TGTGCCAGCAGTTTACCGACAGGGCAAAGGGCCAACGTCCTGACTTTC.

The V and J genes are TRBV18 and TRBJ2-5; TRBD1 matches 9 bases. This CDR3 is built from 15 residues. Germline V lookup: CDR1 KGHSH, CDR2 LQKENI. J was trimmed by 2 bases and V by 4 bases; bases with no gene match: 5. The CDR3 DNA follows: TGTGCCAGCTCACAACCGGGACAGGGTCAAGAGACCCAGTACTTC. Translation: CASSQPGQGQETQYF.

This rearrangement joins TRBV5-1 to TRBJ2-3, with D perhaps matching TRBD2 (6 bases). The ends were cut back, 1 base at V and 6 bases at J, with 18 bases in the middle. This CDR3 has 16 residues. Germline CDR1 and CDR2: SGHRS and YFSETQ. The CDR3 DNA reads as TGCGCCAGCAGCTTGTCCGGGAGCGGGCCAGGGGATACGCAGTATTTT. Protein sequence: CASSLSGSGPGDTQYF.

This clonotype has a handful of counts. The CDR3 bases are TGCAGTGCTATCTTGGGTAGCGGGGCAACCTACGAGCAGTACTTC. It codes for CSAILGSGATYEQYF. V and J are TRBV20-1 and TRBJ2-7; 8 bases match TRBD2. Germline values: CDR1 DFQATT, CDR2 SNEGSKA (reference sequence). The CDR3 runs 15 residues. V gave up 4 bases and J gave up 2 bases; unmatched junction bases: 10.

The chain has TRBV24-1 and TRBJ2-1; TRBD2 agrees at 12 bases. This CDR3 comprises 16 residues. The germline V gene encodes CDR1 KGHDR and CDR2 SFDVKD. With 3 bases clipped from V and 7 bases from J, the junction kept 6 bases outside the gene matches. CDR3 in amino acids: CATSDIWTSGMNEQFF. The CDR3 DNA sequence: TGTGCCACCAGTGATATATGGACTAGCGGGATGAATGAGCAGTTCTTC.

This clonotype was detected a few times. The DNA for the CDR3 is TGCAGTGCTAGGTTTAGCGGGAGGGGGAGCTCCTACAATGAGCAGTTCTTC. This gives the protein CSARFSGRGSSYNEQFF. This chain uses TRBV20-1 with TRBJ2-1, with TRBD2 matching over 11 bases. Trimming at V came to 3 bases and at J to 0 bases, leaving 7 bases not matched to a gene. CDR1 DFQATT and CDR2 SNEGSKA come from the germline V gene (reference sequence). This CDR3 has 17 residues.

The CDR3 loop is CASSLTGQVSYEQYF. CDR3 DNA sequence: TGCGCCAGCAGTCTAACAGGGCAAGTCTCCTACGAGCAGTACTTC. The rearrangement uses TRBV4-1 and TRBJ2-7, with D possibly matching TRBD1 (6 bases). The CDR3 has 15 residues. V dropped 6 bases and J dropped 0 bases, with 15 bases sitting between them. Germline V CDR1 and CDR2: MGHRA, YSYEKL.

At least ten counts were recorded for this clonotype. V gene TRBV20-1 combines with J gene TRBJ2-5, with D possibly being TRBD1 (5 bases). This CDR3 is 12 amino acids long. Germline-derived CDR1 and CDR2 are DFQATT and SNEGSKA (reference sequence). Deletions cut 6 bases from V and 5 bases from J, with 13 bases between. The CDR3 bases are TGCAGTGCCCACGCAGGGTTGGAGACCCAGTACTTC. This encodes CSAHAGLETQYF.

This clonotype has at least ten counts. The V gene is TRBV4-2, the J gene TRBJ1-2; D gene uncertain. Germline lookup yields CDR1 LGHNA and CDR2 YNFKEQ. CDR3 length: 15 residues. Trimming shortened V by 0 bases and J by 2 bases, and 10 bases separated the two germline ends. Here the CDR3 reads CASSQDRSGNYGYTF. CDR3 bases: TGTGCCAGCAGCCAAGATCGCTCGGGGAACTATGGCTACACCTTC.

The table lists this clonotype with a few counts. The V and J genes are TRBV28 and TRBJ2-1; D is ambiguous. The CDR3 contains 13 residues. Germline V gene lookup returns CDR1 MDHEN and CDR2 SYDVKM. Deletions cut 7 bases from V and 9 bases from J, with 16 bases between. This CDR3 is CASTTSLTVEQFF. The CDR3 DNA reads TGTGCCAGCACCACCTCGTTAACGGTTGAGCAGTTCTTC. Drawing the rest from reference TRBV28 and TRBJ2-1, the complete variable domain is DVKVTQSSRYLVKRTGEKVFLECVQDMDHENMFWYRQDPGLGLRLIYFSYDVKMKEKGDIPEGYSVSREKKERFSLILESASTNQTSMYLCASTTSLTVEQFFGPGTRLTVL.

This clonotype came up many times. The chain combines TRBV12-3 or TRBV12-4 with TRBJ2-2, with 8 bases fitting TRBD1. The junction had 8 bases not matched to a gene; V was cut back by 6 bases and J by 5 bases. The CDR3 sequence is 15 residues long. The DNA for the CDR3 is TGTGCCAGCAGCAACGGACAGGGTTGGACCGGGGAGCTGTTTTTT. It translates to CASSNGQGWTGELFF.

The gene calls are TRBV28 and TRBJ2-7; a possible D gene is TRBD2 (5 bases). This CDR3 region has 18 residues. Trimming left V 2 bases short and J 2 bases short, with 22 bases between. Germline V lookup: CDR1 MDHEN, CDR2 SYDVKM. The CDR3 DNA follows: TGTGCCAGCAGTTTAACCCCCAATGGGAGAAGGTCCCCCTACGAGCAGTACTTC. This translates into CASSLTPNGRRSPYEQYF.

J is TRBJ2-1 and V is TRBV9, with 8 bases lining up with TRBD2. This CDR3 has 14 residues. Per germline, CDR1 SGDLS and CDR2 YYNGEE. Trimming at V came to 7 bases and at J to 4 bases, leaving 7 bases not matched to a gene. The CDR3 DNA is TGTGCCAGCGGTCGGCGGGGGGCATACAATGAGCAGTTCTTC. This encodes CASGRRGAYNEQFF. Using reference TRBV9 and TRBJ2-1 for the parts outside the CDR3, the full variable domain is DSGVTQTPKHLITATGQRVTLRCSPRSGDLSVYWYQQSLDQGLQFLIQYYNGEERAKGNILERFSAQQFPDLHSELNLSSLELGDSALYFCASGRRGAYNEQFFGPGTRLTVL.

This clonotype was observed a few times. This chain links TRBV29-1 with TRBJ2-5; no clear D gene. The germline gives CDR1 SQVTM, CDR2 ANQGSEA. Deletions cut 1 base from V and 5 bases from J, with 8 bases between. The CDR3 loop spans 12 amino acids. In DNA, the CDR3 is TGCAGCGTTGAAGTGCGTTCGGAGACCCAGTACTTC. The encoded protein is CSVEVRSETQYF.

This clonotype showed up many times. This chain links TRBV28 with TRBJ2-7; tentatively, D is TRBD1 or TRBD2 (5 bases each). The ends were cut back, 6 bases at V and 2 bases at J, with 17 bases in the middle. This CDR3 region has 15 residues. The germline V gene encodes CDR1 MDHEN and CDR2 SYDVKM. The CDR3 here is CASRPSGAFTYEQYF. The CDR3 region has the DNA TGTGCCAGCAGACCGTCCGGGGCCTTTACCTACGAGCAGTACTTC.

J is TRBJ1-1 and V is TRBV2, with D uncertain. V was trimmed by 5 bases and J by 1 base, leaving 11 bases between them. There are 14 residues in the CDR3. Per the germline V gene, CDR1 is SNHLY and CDR2 is FYNNEI. The CDR3 sequence: CASSYRLGNTEAFF. The DNA of the CDR3 is TGTGCCAGCAGTTACAGACTCGGGAACACTGAAGCTTTCTTT.